The 10 T cell receptor beta chains below come from one sample, sequenced in a study of blood T cell repertoires in COVID-19 (dated by TCRdb to about 2020). The library was built by means of the immunoSEQ multiplex PCR assay. TCRdb carries this immuneACCESS record with in-frame sequences only. Its versions omit some clonotypes, under half of them owing to an unresolved V gene in the studies checked, with the rest unexplained. The sample yields some 500,000 clones; roughly 90% were counted once. The ten largest account for approximately 2% of the sample. The sequenced sample was PBMCs or T cells enriched from blood (not recorded which). The receptor source for this set is a woman in her thirties or forties who had recovered from COVID-19.

The J gene is TRBJ2-1, the V gene TRBV18, with D unresolved. Trimming pared 6 bases from V and 0 bases from J, leaving 9 bases between. Germline values: CDR1 KGHSH, CDR2 LQKENI. The CDR3 covers 14 residues. The CDR3 sequence: CASSLYDSYNEQFF. The CDR3 coding sequence is TGTGCCAGCTCCCTATATGACTCCTACAATGAGCAGTTCTTC.

The chain is built from TRBV6-2 or TRBV6-3 and TRBJ1-1; TRBD1 might be the D (6 bases). The CDR3 has 12 residues. CDR1 and CDR2 from the germline V gene are MNHEY and SVGEGT. V lost 4 bases, J lost 10 bases, and 13 bases lay in between. CDR3 in DNA: TGTGCCAGCAGTTTGGTAGGGGGACGAGCTTTCTTT. As protein: CASSLVGGRAFF.

The table lists this clone with a count of one. This chain joins TRBV28 and TRBJ1-3; D is undetermined. CDR1 and CDR2 (germline): MDHEN, SYDVKM. This CDR3 comprises 14 residues. V was cut by 10 bases and J by 0 bases, with 13 bases left in between. Here the CDR3 reads CATKWWSSGNTIYF. In nucleotides, the CDR3 is TGTGCCACGAAATGGTGGAGCTCTGGAAACACCATATATTTT.

The rearrangement joins TRBV30 to TRBJ1-6, with 9 nucleotides matching TRBD1. The germline CDR1 and CDR2 sequences are GTSNPN and SVGIG (reference sequence). V dropped 1 base and J dropped 9; count of bases not matched to a gene: 13. This CDR3 contains 17 residues. CDR3 DNA: TGTGCCTGGAGTGACAACAGGGGGCGAATGGCGGGTTCACCCCTCCACTTT. It is translated as CAWSDNRGRMAGSPLHF.

The J gene is TRBJ1-5, the V gene TRBV5-8; the D is unclear. CDR3 length equals 15 residues. From germline, CDR1 is SGHTS and CDR2 YDEGEE. Trimming took off 4 bases at V and 0 bases at J, with 11 bases between the two ends. The chain's CDR3 is CASSTGLVSNQPQHF. The CDR3 nucleotides read TGTGCCAGCAGCACCGGACTGGTTAGCAATCAGCCCCAGCATTTT. Full variable domain (remainder filled in from reference TRBV5-8 and TRBJ1-5): EAGVTQSPTHLIKTRGQQATLRCSPISGHTSVYWYQQALGLGLQFLLWYDEGEERNRGNFPPRFSGRQFPNYSSELNVNALELEDSALYLCASSTGLVSNQPQHFGDGTRLSIL.

This chain uses TRBV4-3 with TRBJ2-2; 8 bases map to TRBD2. Germline trimming cut 0 bases from V and 5 bases from J; bases unmatched to any gene: 5. The germline V gene has CDR1 LGHNA and CDR2 YSLEER. The CDR3 extends over 16 amino acids. This CDR3 reads CASSQDRGRMTGELFF. CDR3 DNA sequence: TGCGCCAGCAGCCAAGATCGCGGGAGGATGACCGGGGAGCTGTTTTTT.

The chain joins TRBV2 to TRBJ1-1; D call uncertain. In germline, CDR1 is SNHLY, CDR2 FYNNEI. The CDR3 sequence is 15 residues long. V gave up 2 bases and J gave up 4 bases, with 14 bases separating them. The CDR3 sequence is CASSESIRGTTEAFF. DNA for the CDR3: TGTGCCAGCAGTGAATCTATTCGGGGAACCACTGAAGCTTTCTTT. Full variable domain (remainder filled in from reference TRBV2 and TRBJ1-1): EPEVTQTPSHQVTQMGQEVILRCVPISNHLYFYWYRQILGQKVEFLVSFYNNEISEKSEIFDDQFSVERPDGSNFTLKIRSTKLEDSAMYFCASSESIRGTTEAFFGQGTRLTVV.

This clone came up once. The V gene is TRBV7-9, the J gene TRBJ2-1; 12 bases are shared with TRBD2. Trimming at V came to 3 bases and at J to 5 bases, leaving 5 bases not matched to a gene. The CDR3 runs 16 residues. Germline assignment: CDR1 SEHNR and CDR2 FQNEAQ (reference sequence). The CDR3 DNA reads as TGTGCCAGCAGCTTCACAGGACTAGCGGGAAACAATGAGCAGTTCTTC. Translated: CASSFTGLAGNNEQFF. The whole variable domain, remainder taken from reference TRBV7-9 and TRBJ2-1, is DTGVSQNPRHKITKRGQNVTFRCDPISEHNRLYWYRQTLGQGPEFLTYFQNEAQLEKSRLLSDRFSAERPKGSFSTLEIQRTEQGDSAMYLCASSFTGLAGNNEQFFGPGTRLTVL.

The CDR3: CASSQDRFIRAHTDTQYF. DNA for the CDR3: TGCGCCAGCAGCCAAGATCGATTTATCAGGGCCCACACAGATACGCAGTATTTT. The gene calls are TRBV4-3 and TRBJ2-3, with D tentatively TRBD1 (5 bases). Germline CDR1 and CDR2: LGHNA and YSLEER. Trimming removed 0 bases at V and 2 bases at J, with 18 bases between. This CDR3 spans 18 amino acids.

The J gene is TRBJ1-5, the V gene TRBV27; 11 bases match TRBD1. There are 16 residues in the CDR3. V shed 5 bases and J 4 bases; nucleotides not matched to a gene: 7. Per germline, CDR1 MNHEY and CDR2 SMNVEV (reference sequence). The CDR3 DNA reads TGTGCCAGCAGTCGGACCGGGACAGGGGGAAATCAGCCCCAGCATTTT. This encodes CASSRTGTGGNQPQHF.